The T cell receptor (beta chain) under discussion was sequenced for a study of blood T cells in healthy people across ages. General study findings and limits: Estimates based on one million T cells were treated as lower bounds. TCR beta diversity was tightly associated with the proportion of naive T cells.

Turning to this clonotype: Its antigen is as yet unknown.

CDR1 and CDR2 (germline): MNHNY, SVGAGI (reference sequence). The CDR3 extends over 17 amino acids. Trimming stripped 4 bases from V and 0 bases from J, with 18 bases between. Next came a second PCR, run for about 6 to 12 cycles, which used a sample-barcoded 5' primer along with a J-beta primer mix. Each TCR beta cDNA got a 12-nucleotide random molecular identifier. TCRdb itself ran the 5' RACE reads through MiXCR, one entry per CDR3 protein. The sample lists about 1.4 million distinct CDR3 sequences, almost 60% occurring once. Isolating PBMCs gave at least 6.5 million of these cells per sample. Sequencing was performed on blood. The V call is TRBV6-6, the J call TRBJ1-1, with D tentatively TRBD1 (5 bases). This receptor was taken from a man younger than 30 in good health. For the CDR3, the DNA is TGTGCCAGCAGTTTTATACAAACAGGTTATCTGAACACTGAAGCTTTCTTT. Its protein is CASSFIQTGYLNTEAFF.